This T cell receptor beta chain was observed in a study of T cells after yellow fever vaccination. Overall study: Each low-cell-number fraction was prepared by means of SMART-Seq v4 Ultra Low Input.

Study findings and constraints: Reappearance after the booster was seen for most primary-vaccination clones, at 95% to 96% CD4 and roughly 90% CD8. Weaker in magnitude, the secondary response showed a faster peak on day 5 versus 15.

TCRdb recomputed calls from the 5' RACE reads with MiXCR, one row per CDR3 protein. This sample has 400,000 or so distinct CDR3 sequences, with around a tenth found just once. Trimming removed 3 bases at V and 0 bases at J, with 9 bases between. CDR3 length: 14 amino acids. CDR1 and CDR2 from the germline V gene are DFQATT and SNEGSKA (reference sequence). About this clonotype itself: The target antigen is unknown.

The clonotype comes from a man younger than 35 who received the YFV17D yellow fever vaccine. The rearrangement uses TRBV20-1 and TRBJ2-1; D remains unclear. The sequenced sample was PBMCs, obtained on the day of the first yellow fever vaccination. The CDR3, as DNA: TGCAGTGCTAGTCGCTTGAGCTCCTACAATGAGCAGTTCTTC. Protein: CSASRLSSYNEQFF.